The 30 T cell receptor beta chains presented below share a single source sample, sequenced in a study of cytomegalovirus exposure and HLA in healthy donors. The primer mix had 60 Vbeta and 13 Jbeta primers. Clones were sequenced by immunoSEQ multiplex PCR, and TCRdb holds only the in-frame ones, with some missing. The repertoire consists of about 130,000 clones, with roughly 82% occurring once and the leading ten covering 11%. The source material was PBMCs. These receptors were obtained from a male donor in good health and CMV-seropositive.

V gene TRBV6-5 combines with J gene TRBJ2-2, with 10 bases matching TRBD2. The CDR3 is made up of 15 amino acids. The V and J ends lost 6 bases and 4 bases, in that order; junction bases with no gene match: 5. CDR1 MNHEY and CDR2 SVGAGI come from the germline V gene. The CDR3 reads CASSRSGRATGELFF. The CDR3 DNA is TGTGCCAGCAGCAGAAGCGGGAGGGCCACCGGGGAGCTGTTTTTT.

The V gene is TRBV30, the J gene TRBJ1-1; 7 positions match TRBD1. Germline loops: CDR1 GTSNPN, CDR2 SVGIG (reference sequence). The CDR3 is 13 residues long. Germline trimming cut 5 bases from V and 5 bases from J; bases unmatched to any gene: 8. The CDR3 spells CAWYRGRVTEAFF. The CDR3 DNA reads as TGTGCCTGGTACAGGGGAAGGGTGACTGAAGCTTTCTTT.

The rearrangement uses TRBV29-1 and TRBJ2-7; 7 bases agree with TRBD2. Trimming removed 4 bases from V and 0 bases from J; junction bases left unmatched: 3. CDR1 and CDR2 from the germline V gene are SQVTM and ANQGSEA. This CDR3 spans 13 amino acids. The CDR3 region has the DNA TGCAGCGTTGTTGGGGGGGGCTCCTACGAGCAGTACTTC. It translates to CSVVGGGSYEQYF.

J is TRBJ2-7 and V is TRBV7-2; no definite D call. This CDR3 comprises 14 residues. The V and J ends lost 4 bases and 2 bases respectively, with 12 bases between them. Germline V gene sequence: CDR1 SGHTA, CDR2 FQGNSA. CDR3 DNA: TGTGCCAGCAGCTACCGAAGTGAGACCTACGAGCAGTACTTC. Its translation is CASSYRSETYEQYF.

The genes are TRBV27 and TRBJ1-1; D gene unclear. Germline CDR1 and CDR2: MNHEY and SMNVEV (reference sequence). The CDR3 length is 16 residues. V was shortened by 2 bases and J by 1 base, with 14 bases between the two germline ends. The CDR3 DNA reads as TGTGCCAGCAGTTTAGGAGGCGTCTCAAGGAACACTGAAGCTTTCTTT. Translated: CASSLGGVSRNTEAFF.

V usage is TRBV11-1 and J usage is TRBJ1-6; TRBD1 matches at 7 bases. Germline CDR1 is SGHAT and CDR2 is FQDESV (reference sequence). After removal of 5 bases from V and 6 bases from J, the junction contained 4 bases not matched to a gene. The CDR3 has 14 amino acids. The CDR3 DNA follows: TGTGCCAGCAGCCCCGGGACAGCTAATTCACCCCTCCACTTT. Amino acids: CASSPGTANSPLHF.

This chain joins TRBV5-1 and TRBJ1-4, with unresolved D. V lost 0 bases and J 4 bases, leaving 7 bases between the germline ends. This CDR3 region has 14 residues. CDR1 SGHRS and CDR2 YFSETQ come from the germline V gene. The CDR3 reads CASSLEYSNEKLFF. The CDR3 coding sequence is TGCGCCAGCAGCTTGGAGTACAGTAATGAAAAACTGTTTTTT.

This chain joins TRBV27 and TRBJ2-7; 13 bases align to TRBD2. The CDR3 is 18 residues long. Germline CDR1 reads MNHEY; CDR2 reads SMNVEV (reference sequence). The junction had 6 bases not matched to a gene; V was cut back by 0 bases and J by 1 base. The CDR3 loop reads CASSLSGLAGARSYEQYF. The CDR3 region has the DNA TGTGCCAGCAGTTTATCAGGACTAGCGGGAGCTCGGTCCTACGAGCAGTACTTC.

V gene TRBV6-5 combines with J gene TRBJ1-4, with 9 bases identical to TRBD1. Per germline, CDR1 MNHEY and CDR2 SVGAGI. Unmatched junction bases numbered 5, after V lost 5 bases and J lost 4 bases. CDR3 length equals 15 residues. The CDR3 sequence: CASSPQGAGNEKLFF. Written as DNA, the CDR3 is TGTGCCAGCAGTCCACAGGGGGCTGGTAATGAAAAACTGTTTTTT.

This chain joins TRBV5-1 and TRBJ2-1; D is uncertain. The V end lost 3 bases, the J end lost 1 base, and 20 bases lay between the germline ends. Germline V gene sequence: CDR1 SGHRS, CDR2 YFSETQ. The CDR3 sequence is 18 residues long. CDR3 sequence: CASSWSFDSIGSYNEQFF. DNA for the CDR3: TGCGCCAGCAGCTGGTCTTTTGATAGTATTGGTTCCTACAATGAGCAGTTCTTC.

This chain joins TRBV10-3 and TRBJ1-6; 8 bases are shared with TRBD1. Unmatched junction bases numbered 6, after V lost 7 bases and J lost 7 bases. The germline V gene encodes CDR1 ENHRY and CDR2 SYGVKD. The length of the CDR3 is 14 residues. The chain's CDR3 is CAIITGQANSPLHF. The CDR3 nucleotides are TGTGCCATCATTACGGGACAGGCGAATTCACCCCTCCACTTT.

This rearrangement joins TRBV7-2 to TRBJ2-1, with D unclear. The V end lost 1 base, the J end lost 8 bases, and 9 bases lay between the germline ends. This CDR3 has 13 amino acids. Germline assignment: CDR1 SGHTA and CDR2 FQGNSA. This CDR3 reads CASSLGRLDEQFF. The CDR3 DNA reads TGTGCCAGCAGCTTAGGTAGACTCGATGAGCAGTTCTTC.

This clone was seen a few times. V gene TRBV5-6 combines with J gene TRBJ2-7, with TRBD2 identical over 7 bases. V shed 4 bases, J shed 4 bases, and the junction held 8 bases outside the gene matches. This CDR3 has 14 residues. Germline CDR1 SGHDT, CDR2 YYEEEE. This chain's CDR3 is CASSEGGRPYEQYF. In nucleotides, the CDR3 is TGTGCCAGCAGCGAGGGCGGGAGACCTTACGAGCAGTACTTC.

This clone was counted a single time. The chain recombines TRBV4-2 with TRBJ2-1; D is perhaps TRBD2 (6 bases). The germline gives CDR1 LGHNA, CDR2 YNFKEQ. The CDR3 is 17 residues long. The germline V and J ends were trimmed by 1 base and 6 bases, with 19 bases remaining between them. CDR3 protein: CASSQGPSGEIGNEQFF. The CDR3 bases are TGTGCCAGCAGCCAAGGCCCTTCGGGAGAGATAGGCAATGAGCAGTTCTTC.

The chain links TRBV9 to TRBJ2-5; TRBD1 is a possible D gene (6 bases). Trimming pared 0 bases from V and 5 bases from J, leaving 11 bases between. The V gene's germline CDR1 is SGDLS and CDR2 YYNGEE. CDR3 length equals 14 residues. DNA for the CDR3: TGTGCCAGCAGCGTAGCAGGGCAGGGGGAGACCCAGTACTTC. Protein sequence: CASSVAGQGETQYF. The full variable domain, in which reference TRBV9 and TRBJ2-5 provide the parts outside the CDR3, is DSGVTQTPKHLITATGQRVTLRCSPRSGDLSVYWYQQSLDQGLQFLIQYYNGEERAKGNILERFSAQQFPDLHSELNLSSLELGDSALYFCASSVAGQGETQYFGPGTRLLVL.

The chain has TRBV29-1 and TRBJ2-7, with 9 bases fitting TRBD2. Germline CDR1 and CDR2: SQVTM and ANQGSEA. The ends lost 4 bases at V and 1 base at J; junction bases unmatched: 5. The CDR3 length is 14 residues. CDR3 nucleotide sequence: TGCAGCGTTGTTATAGCGGGAGCTTCCTACGAGCAGTACTTC. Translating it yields CSVVIAGASYEQYF.

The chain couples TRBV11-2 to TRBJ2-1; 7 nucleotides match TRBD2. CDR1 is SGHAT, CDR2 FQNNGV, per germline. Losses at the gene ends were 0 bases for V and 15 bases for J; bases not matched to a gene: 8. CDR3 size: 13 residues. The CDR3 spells CASSLEPSGELFF. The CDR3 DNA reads TGTGCCAGCAGCTTAGAACCTAGCGGTGAACTGTTCTTC.

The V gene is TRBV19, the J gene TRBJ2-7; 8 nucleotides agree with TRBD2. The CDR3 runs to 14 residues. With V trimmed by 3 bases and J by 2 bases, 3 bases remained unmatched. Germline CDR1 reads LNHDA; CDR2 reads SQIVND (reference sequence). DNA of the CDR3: TGTGCCAGTAGTATTGAGCGGGAGCCCTACGAGCAGTACTTC. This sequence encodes CASSIEREPYEQYF.

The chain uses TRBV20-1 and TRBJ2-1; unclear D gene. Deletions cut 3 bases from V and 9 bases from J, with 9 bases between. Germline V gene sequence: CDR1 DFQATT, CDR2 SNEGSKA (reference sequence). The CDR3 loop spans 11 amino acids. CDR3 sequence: CSARILSEQFF. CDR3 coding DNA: TGCAGTGCTAGGATTTTGAGTGAGCAGTTCTTC.

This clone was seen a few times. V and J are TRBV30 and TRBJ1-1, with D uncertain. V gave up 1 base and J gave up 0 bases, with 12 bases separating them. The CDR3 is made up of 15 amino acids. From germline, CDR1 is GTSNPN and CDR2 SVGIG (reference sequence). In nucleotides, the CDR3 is TGTGCCTGGAGTGGGGGAGAGGATATGAACACTGAAGCTTTCTTT. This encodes CAWSGGEDMNTEAFF. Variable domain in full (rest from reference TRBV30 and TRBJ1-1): SQTIHQWPATLVQPVGSPLSLECTVEGTSNPNLYWYRQAAGRGLQLLFYSVGIGQISSEVPQNLSASRPQDRQFILSSKKLLLSDSGFYLCAWSGGEDMNTEAFFGQGTRLTVV.

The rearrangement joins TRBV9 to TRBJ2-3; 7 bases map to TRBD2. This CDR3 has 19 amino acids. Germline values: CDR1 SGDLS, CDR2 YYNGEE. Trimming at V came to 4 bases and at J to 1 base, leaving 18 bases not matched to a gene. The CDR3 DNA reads TGTGCCAGCAGCTCCGGGACTAACGGGAGACTTTGGCGCACAGATACGCAGTATTTT. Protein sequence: CASSSGTNGRLWRTDTQYF.

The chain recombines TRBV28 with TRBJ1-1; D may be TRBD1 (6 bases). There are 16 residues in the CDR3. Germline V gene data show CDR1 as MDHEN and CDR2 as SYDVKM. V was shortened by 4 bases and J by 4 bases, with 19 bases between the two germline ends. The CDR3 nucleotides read TGTGCCAGCAGTTCTTGGGGGCGGGGAGGGTTCACTGAAGCTTTCTTT. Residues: CASSSWGRGGFTEAFF.

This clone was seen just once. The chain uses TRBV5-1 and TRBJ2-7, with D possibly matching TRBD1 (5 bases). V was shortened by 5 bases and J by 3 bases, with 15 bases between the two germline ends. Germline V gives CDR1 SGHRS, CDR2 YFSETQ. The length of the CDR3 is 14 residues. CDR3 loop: CASRWAGPYYEQYF. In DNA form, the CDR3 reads TGCGCCAGCAGGTGGGCAGGGCCGTACTACGAGCAGTACTTC.

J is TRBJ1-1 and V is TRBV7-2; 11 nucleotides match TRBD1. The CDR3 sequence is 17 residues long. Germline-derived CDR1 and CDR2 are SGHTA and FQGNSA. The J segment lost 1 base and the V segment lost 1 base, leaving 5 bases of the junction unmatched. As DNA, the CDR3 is TGTGCCAGCAGCTTAGTTGGGACAGGGGGAGGGAACACTGAAGCTTTCTTT. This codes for CASSLVGTGGGNTEAFF.

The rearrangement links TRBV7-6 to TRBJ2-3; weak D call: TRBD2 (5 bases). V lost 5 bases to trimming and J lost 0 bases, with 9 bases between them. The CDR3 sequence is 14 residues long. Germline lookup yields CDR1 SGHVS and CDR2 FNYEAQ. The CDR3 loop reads CASSREGSTDTQYF. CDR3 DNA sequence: TGTGCCAGCAGCCGAGAGGGCAGCACAGATACGCAGTATTTT.

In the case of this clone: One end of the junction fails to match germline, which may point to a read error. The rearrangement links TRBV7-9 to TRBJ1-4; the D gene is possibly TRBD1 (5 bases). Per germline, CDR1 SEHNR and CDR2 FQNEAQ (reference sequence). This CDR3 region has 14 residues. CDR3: CSSSFRGTDEKLFF. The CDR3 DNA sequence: TGTTCCAGCAGCTTTCGGGGGACCGATGAAAAACTGTTTTTT.

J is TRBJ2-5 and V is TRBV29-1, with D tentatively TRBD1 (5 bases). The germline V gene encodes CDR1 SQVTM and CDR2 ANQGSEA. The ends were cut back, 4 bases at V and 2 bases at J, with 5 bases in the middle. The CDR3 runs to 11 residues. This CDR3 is CSVGQQETQYF. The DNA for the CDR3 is TGCAGCGTTGGACAGCAAGAGACCCAGTACTTC.

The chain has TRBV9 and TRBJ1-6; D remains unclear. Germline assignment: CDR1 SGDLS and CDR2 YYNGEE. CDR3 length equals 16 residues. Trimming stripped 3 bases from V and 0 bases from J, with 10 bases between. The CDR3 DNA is TGTGCCAGCAGCGCCCTGCGGGGCTCCTATAATTCACCCCTCCACTTT. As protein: CASSALRGSYNSPLHF.

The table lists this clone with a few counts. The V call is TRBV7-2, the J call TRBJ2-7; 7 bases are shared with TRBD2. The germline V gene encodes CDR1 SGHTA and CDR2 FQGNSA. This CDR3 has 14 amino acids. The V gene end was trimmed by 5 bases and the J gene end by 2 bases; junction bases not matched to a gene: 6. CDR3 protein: CASSPGRGAYEQYF. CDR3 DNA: TGTGCCAGCAGCCCGGGTCGGGGGGCCTACGAGCAGTACTTC.

The CDR3 reads CASSLPGSAYQETQYF. The CDR3 bases are TGCGCCAGCAGCCTCCCGGGTAGCGCGTACCAAGAGACCCAGTACTTC. The gene calls are TRBV5-1 and TRBJ2-5; possibly TRBD2 for D (5 bases). This CDR3 is 16 amino acids long. Germline V gives CDR1 SGHRS, CDR2 YFSETQ. V lost 4 bases to trimming and J lost 0 bases, with 16 bases between them.